The present entry profiles one T cell receptor (beta chain) with its context. Its antigen is as yet unknown. These data come from a study of T-cell reconstitution after alpha-beta-depleted transplantation in children. Overall study findings and caveats: Most T-cell counts and diversity one year after the transplant came from T cells that were newly produced.

Unique molecular identifiers were incorporated when the TCRbeta library was constructed. In TCRdb, the PCR reads were re-called with MiXCR into one record per CDR3 protein. The sample has about 980,000 distinct CDR3 sequences, about 29% seen once. The germline V gene has CDR1 MNHNY and CDR2 SVGAGI (reference sequence). V was trimmed by 5 bases and J by 4 bases, leaving 11 bases between them. The CDR3 contains 13 residues. V gene TRBV6-6 combines with J gene TRBJ1-2; D call uncertain. The receptor was isolated from a boy under two years old who had a stem cell transplant for SCID, so the T cells may come from the graft donor. The input for sequencing was PBMCs, mostly from graft donor cells, taken 360 days after TCRalphabeta/CD19-depleted stem cell transplant. Here the CDR3 DNA reads TGTGCCAGCAGTACCTATTTAGGCTATGGCTACACCTTC. It specifies CASSTYLGYGYTF.